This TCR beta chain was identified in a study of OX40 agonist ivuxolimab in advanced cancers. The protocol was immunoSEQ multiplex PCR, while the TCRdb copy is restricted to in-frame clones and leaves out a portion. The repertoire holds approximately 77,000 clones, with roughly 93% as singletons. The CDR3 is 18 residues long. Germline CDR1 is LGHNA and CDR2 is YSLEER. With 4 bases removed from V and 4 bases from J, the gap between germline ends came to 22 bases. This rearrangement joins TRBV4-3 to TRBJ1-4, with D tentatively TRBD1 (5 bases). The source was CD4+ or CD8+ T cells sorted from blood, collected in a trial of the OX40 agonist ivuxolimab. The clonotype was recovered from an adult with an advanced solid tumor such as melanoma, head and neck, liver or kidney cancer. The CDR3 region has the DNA TGCGCCAGCAGCCCAAGATATCTATTCGGGACGGTTAATGAAAAACTGTTTTTT. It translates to CASSPRYLFGTVNEKLFF.